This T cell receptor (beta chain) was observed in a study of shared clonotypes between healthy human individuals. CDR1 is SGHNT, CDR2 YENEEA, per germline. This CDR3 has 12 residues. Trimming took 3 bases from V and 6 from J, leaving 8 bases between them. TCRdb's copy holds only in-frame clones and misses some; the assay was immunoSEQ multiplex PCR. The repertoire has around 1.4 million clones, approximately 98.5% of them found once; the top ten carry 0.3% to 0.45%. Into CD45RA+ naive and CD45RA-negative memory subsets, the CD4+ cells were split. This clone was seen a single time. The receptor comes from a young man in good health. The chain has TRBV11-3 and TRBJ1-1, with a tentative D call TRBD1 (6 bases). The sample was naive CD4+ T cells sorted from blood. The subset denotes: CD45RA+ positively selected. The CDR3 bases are TGTGCCAGCAGCTTTCCAGGGGCTGAAGCTTTCTTT. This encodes CASSFPGAEAFF. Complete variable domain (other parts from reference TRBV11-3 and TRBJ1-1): EAGVVQSPRYKIIEKKQPVAFWCNPISGHNTLYWYLQNLGQGPELLIRYENEEAVDDSQLPKDRFSAERLKGVDSTLKIQPAELGDSAVYLCASSFPGAEAFFGQGTRLTVV.